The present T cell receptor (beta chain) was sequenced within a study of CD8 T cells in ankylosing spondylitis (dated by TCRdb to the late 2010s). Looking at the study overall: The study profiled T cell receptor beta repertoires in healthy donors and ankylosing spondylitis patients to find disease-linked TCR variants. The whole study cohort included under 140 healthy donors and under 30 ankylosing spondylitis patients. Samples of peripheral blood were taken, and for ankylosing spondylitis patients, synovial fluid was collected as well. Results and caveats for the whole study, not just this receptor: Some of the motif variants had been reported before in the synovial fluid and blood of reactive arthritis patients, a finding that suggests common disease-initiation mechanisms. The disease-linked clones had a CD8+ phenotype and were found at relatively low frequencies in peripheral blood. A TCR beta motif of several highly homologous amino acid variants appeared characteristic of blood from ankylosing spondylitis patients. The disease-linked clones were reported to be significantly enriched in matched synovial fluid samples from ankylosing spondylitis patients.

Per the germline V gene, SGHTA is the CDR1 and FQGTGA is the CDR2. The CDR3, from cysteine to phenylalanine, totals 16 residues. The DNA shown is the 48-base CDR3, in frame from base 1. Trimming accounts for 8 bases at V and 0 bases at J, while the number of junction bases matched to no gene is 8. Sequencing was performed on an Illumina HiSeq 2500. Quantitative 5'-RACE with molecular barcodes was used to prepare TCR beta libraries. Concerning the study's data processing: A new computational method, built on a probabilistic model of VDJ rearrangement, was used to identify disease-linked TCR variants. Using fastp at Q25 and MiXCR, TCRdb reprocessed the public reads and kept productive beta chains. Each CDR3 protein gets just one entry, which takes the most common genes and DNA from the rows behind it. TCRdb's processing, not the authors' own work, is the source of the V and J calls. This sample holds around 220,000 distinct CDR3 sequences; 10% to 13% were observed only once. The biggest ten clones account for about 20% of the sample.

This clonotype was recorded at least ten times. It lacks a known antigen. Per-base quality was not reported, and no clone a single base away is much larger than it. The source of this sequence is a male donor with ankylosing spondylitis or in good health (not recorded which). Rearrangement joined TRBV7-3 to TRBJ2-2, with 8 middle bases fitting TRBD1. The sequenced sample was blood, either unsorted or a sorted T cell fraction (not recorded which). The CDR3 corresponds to CASGTPDRANTGELFF. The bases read TGTGCCAGCGGAACCCCGGACAGGGCGAACACCGGGGAGCTGTTTTTT.